Sequencing of this T cell receptor beta chain was carried out in a study of OX40 agonist ivuxolimab in advanced cancers. Broader study findings: Clones of CD4+ and CD8+ blood T cells grew by week 6 at doses of 0.1 to 3.0 mg/kg.

Any history of autoimmune disease or systemic immunosuppression disqualified patients. Repertoires were generated with immunoSEQ multiplex PCR, while TCRdb's copy carries only in-frame clones and drops some. The sample contains under 70,000 clones, around 91% of which appear only once. Details on this clone: Its target is unknown.

The sample was CD4+ or CD8+ T cells sorted from blood, taken in a trial of the OX40 agonist ivuxolimab. The clonotype comes from an adult with an advanced solid tumor such as melanoma, head and neck, liver or kidney cancer.

CDR3 protein: CASSPGREQYF. The CDR3 region has the DNA TGTGCCAGCAGCCCCGGGCGCGAGCAGTACTTC. The chain couples TRBV6-6 to TRBJ2-7; D is unresolved. CDR1 and CDR2 from the germline V gene are MNHNY and SVGAGI (reference sequence). V was clipped by 6 bases and J by 6 bases, with 9 bases between them. This CDR3 contains 11 residues.